This T cell receptor (beta chain) was identified in a study of cytomegalovirus exposure and HLA in healthy donors. Concerning this clone itself: The antigen remains undetermined.

General study points: Earlier results showed most TCR beta V segments being productive about 87% or about 30% of the time.

While unrecorded immune exposures were likely, the donors were nominally healthy when sampled. V dropped 3 bases and J dropped 1 base, with 6 bases sitting between them. Germline CDR1 reads MNHNY; CDR2 reads SVGAGI (reference sequence). The CDR3 totals 13 residues. The PCR was carried out with 60 Vbeta primers and 13 Jbeta primers. Here immunoSEQ multiplex PCR was the method, and the copy in TCRdb shows in-frame clones only, minus some. The table lists 150,000 to 200,000 clones, approximately 80% of them singletons, with over 2.5% in the top ten. The chain carries TRBV6-6 and TRBJ1-1, with D hard to call. This TCR came from a woman between 45 and 65 years old in good health and CMV-seropositive. Material: PBMCs. The CDR3 DNA is TGTGCCAGCAGTTATACAGAGAACACTGAAGCTTTCTTT. It yields the protein CASSYTENTEAFF.